Shown below are 32 T cell receptor delta chains from a single sample sequenced in a study of delta chains in infants with herpesvirus infections. Reverse transcription of PBMC RNA used primers specific for the gamma and delta chains. TCRdb reprocessed the RT-PCR reads using CATT. The sample shows about 300 delta-chain clones, less than 70% of them seen only once. The starting material was peripheral blood, obtained at time point 1 of longitudinal follow-up. The receptors stem from a human donor who was a Ugandan infant, either HIV-exposed or HIV-unexposed (not recorded which).

This clone was detected a few times. Only one base separates this from a far larger clonotype, so it likely reflects a read error. The V call is TRAV38-2/DV8, the J call TRDJ1; D is perhaps TRDD2 or TRDD3 (5 bases each). Trimming cost V 5 bases and J 0 bases, with 35 bases left between them. The CDR3 extends over 22 amino acids. Germline loops: CDR1 TSESDYY, CDR2 QEAYKQQN. CDR3 protein: CAYRRRPKVLSYWWVNTDKLIF. The CDR3 DNA sequence: TGTGCTTATAGAAGGCGTCCTAAGGTTTTATCGTACTGGTGGGTTAACACCGATAAACTCATCTTT.

For this clone: This is likely an artifact of a read error, given a far larger clone one base away. Other DNA sequences within the sample encode an identical CDR3. The rearrangement links TRDV1 to TRDJ1, with TRDD3 matching 12 bases. The V gene end was trimmed by 1 base and the J gene end by 0 bases; junction bases not matched to a gene: 33. The CDR3 is made up of 27 amino acids. CDR1 TSWWSYY and CDR2 QGS come from the germline V gene. CDR3 nucleotides: TGTGCTCTTGGGGAACGGGTAAACTGGCGTGGACCTACCTCTTTCTGGGGGATACGGAAGTACACCGATAAACTCATCTTT. It is translated as CALGERVNWRGPTSFWGIRKYTDKLIF.

About this clone: This is likely an artifact of a read error, given a far larger clone one base away. This specimen includes other DNA sequences encoding the same CDR3. This chain uses TRDV1 with TRDJ1; 11 bases agree with TRDD3. CDR3 length equals 24 residues. Germline V gene data show CDR1 as TSWWSYY and CDR2 as QGS. CDR3 DNA sequence: TGTGCTCTTGGGGGCTGTAGAACCTACGGTCCCCTTTGGGGGATACGCTGGGACACTGATAAACTCATCTTT. This translates into CALGGCRTYGPLWGIRWDTDKLIF.

As regards this clone: One base separates it from a far larger clone, so it is likely a read error. The same CDR3 is also encoded by other DNA sequences in this sample. V gene TRDV1 combines with J gene TRDJ1; TRDD3 aligns across 12 bases. The germline V gene encodes CDR1 TSWWSYY and CDR2 QGS. V lost 1 base to trimming and J lost 0 bases; unmatched junction nucleotides: 33. CDR3 length: 27 amino acids. CDR3 amino acids: CALGERVNWRGPTSFWGIRKYTDKLIF. The CDR3 DNA reads TGTGCTCTTGGGGAACGGGTAAACTGGCGTGGGCCTACCTCGTTCTGGGGGATACGGAAGTACACCGATAAACTCATCTTT.

Worth noting for this clone: A read error is likely here: a far larger clone is one base away. Within the sample, other DNA sequences also encode this same CDR3. J is TRDJ1 and V is TRDV1, with TRDD3 identical over 12 bases. Germline CDR1 reads TSWWSYY; CDR2 reads QGS. V dropped 4 bases and J dropped 0; count of bases not matched to a gene: 27. The length of the CDR3 is 24 residues. In DNA, the CDR3 is TGTGCTCTTGGGGGCTGTAGAACCTACGGTCCCCTCTGGGGGATACGCTGGGACACCGATAAACTCATCTTT. It encodes CALGGCRTYGPLWGIRWDTDKLIF.

Details on this clone: A far larger clone lies a single base away; this is likely a read error. The same CDR3 arises from other DNA sequences in this sample as well. V usage is TRAV38-2/DV8 and J usage is TRDJ1; TRDD3 agrees at 7 bases. Trimming cost V 5 bases and J 0 bases; bases outside gene matches: 28. This CDR3 contains 22 residues. CDR1 is TSESDYY and CDR2 is QEAYKQQN in the germline V gene. The CDR3 protein is CAYRRRPKVLSYWGVNTDKLIF. The DNA for the CDR3 is TGTGCTTATAGAAGGCGTCCTAAGGTTTTATCGTACTGGGGTGTTAACACCGATAAACTCATCTTT.

Details on this clone: The amino acid sequence in TCRdb belongs to a much larger clone and departs from this DNA's translation at residue 4, likely a sequencing read error; the sequence shown is translated from the DNA. The CDR3 sequence: CALREQYYRDTDKLIF. The CDR3 DNA reads TGTGCTCTTAGGGAACAGTATTACCGGGACACCGATAAACTCATCTTT. The chain has TRDV1 and TRDJ1; D not certain. The CDR3 is 16 residues long. Germline values: CDR1 TSWWSYY, CDR2 QGS.

Comments on this clone: Only one base separates this from a far larger clonotype, so it likely reflects a read error. The same CDR3 also results from other DNA sequences found in this sample. J is TRDJ1 and V is TRDV1; 11 bases are a match to TRDD3. The CDR3 covers 24 residues. With 6 bases clipped from V and 0 bases from J, the junction kept 30 bases outside the gene matches. Germline CDR1 TSWWSYY, CDR2 QGS. CDR3 sequence reads: CALGGCRTYGPLWGIRWDTDKLIF. DNA of the CDR3: TGTGCTCTTGGAGGCTGTAGAACCTACGGTCCCCTTTGGGGGATACGCTGGGACACCGATAAACTCATCTTT.

This clone was recorded a few times. This is likely an artifact of a read error, given a far larger clone one base away. Other DNA sequences within the sample encode an identical CDR3. V and J are TRDV1 and TRDJ1; D remains ambiguous. The CDR3 extends over 16 amino acids. CDR1 is TSWWSYY, CDR2 QGS, per germline. V lost 1 base to trimming and J lost 0 bases, with 12 bases between them. CDR3 region: CALGEQYYRDTDKLIF. CDR3 in DNA: TGTGCTCTTGGGGAACAGTACTACCGGGACACCGATAAACTCATCTTT.

Of note for this clone: A far larger clone is off by one base, so a read error is likely. Other DNA sequences in this sample translate to the same CDR3. J is TRDJ1 and V is TRDV1; 8 bases align to TRDD3. This CDR3 has 21 residues. With V trimmed by 2 bases and J by 4 bases, 24 bases remained unmatched. Germline CDR1 and CDR2: TSWWSYY and QGS. CDR3 nucleotides: TGTGCTCTTGGGGAAGTAAGTAGATGGGCATACGGGATACGCGGAGGCGATAAACTCATCTTT. Residues: CALGEVSRWAYGIRGGDKLIF.

This clone appeared once. This DNA translates differently at residue 13 from the TCRdb protein, which is that of a much larger clone; a read error is likely, and the protein shown is the DNA's own translation. The DNA of the CDR3 is TGTGCTCTTGGGGAACGGGTAAACTGGCGTGGGCCTGCCTCTTTCTGGGGGATACGGAAGTACACCGATAAACTCATCTTT. This translates into CALGERVNWRGPASFWGIRKYTDKLIF. The chain carries TRDV1 and TRDJ1, with 12 bases that match TRDD3. The CDR3 sequence is 27 residues long. Germline-derived CDR1 and CDR2 are TSWWSYY and QGS. Trimming at V came to 1 base and at J to 0 bases, leaving 33 bases not matched to a gene.

To note about this clone: It differs at one base from a far larger clone, so likely a read error. The rearrangement uses TRDV1 and TRDJ1, with 12 bases that match TRDD3. CDR3 size: 25 residues. The germline CDR1 and CDR2 sequences are TSWWSYY and QGS. The DNA for the CDR3 is TGTGCTCTTGGGGCCGCCTTCGCTTCGATACTGGGGGATACTCTGAAGGAGTCTAGGACCGATAAACGCATCTTT. As protein: CALGAAFASILGDTLKESRTDKRIF.

A word on this clone: This DNA's translation differs at residue 18 from TCRdb's protein, which comes from a much larger clone; a read error is likely, and the protein shown is translated from the DNA. The chain recombines TRDV1 with TRDJ1; TRDD3 matches 7 bases. V dropped 1 base and J dropped 0; count of bases not matched to a gene: 38. The germline CDR1 and CDR2 sequences are TSWWSYY and QGS. This CDR3 comprises 27 residues. CDR3 region: CALGERVNWRGPTSFWGLRKYTDKLIF. The CDR3 region has the DNA TGTGCTCTTGGGGAACGGGTAAACTGGCGTGGGCCTACCTCTTTCTGGGGGTTACGGAAGTACACCGATAAACTCATCTTT.

This clone has a handful of counts. Given a far larger clone just one base away, this is likely a sequencing read error. Other DNA sequences of this sample code for an identical CDR3. The chain is built from TRDV1 and TRDJ1; 11 bases fit TRDD3. The CDR3 is 24 amino acids. V shed 4 bases and J 0 bases; nucleotides not matched to a gene: 28. The germline V gene encodes CDR1 TSWWSYY and CDR2 QGS. CDR3 nucleotide sequence: TGTGCTCTTGGGGGCTGCAGAACCTACGGTCCCCTTTGGGGGATACGCTGGGACACCGATAAACTCATCTTT. Its translation is CALGGCRTYGPLWGIRWDTDKLIF.

This clone was counted only a few times. It is likely a read error: a sequence one base away is far more abundant. The V and J genes are TRDV1 and TRDJ1, with a possible D match to TRDD2 (5 bases). V dropped 3 bases and J dropped 0 bases, with 20 bases sitting between them. Germline V CDR1 and CDR2: TSWWSYY, QGS. CDR3 length: 18 residues. CDR3 protein: CALGDWNSLRRDTDKLIF. The CDR3 DNA is TGTGCTCTTGGGGATTGGAATTCCTTGCGGAGGGACACCGATAAACTCATCTTT.

A note on this clone: TCRdb has a much larger clone's protein, which differs at residue 4 from the translation of this DNA, likely because of a read error; what is shown is the protein translated from the DNA. CDR3 sequence (DNA): TGTGCAGCAAACGCTAGGGCTACTGGGGGATATTCGGCCGATAAACTCATCTTT. It is translated as CAANARATGGYSADKLIF. This chain connects TRAV29/DV5 to TRDJ1; 11 nucleotides match TRDD3. This CDR3 is 18 amino acids long. Trimming removed 3 bases from V and 3 bases from J; junction bases left unmatched: 16. CDR1 and CDR2 (germline): NSMFDY, ISSIKDK.

A remark on this clone: TCRdb assigns this DNA the protein of a much larger clone, which departs from its translation at residue 12; this likely reflects a read error, and the protein shown comes from translating the DNA. V is TRDV1 and J is TRDJ1; D not certain. The germline V gene encodes CDR1 TSWWSYY and CDR2 QGS. The CDR3 loop spans 16 amino acids. The CDR3: CALGEQYYRDTNKLIF. The CDR3 region has the DNA TGTGCTCTTGGGGAACAGTATTACCGGGACACCAATAAACTCATCTTT.

A note on this clone: This DNA's translation differs at residue 20 from TCRdb's protein, which comes from a much larger clone; a read error is likely, and the protein shown is translated from the DNA. The gene calls are TRAV38-2/DV8 and TRDJ1; 8 bases line up with TRDD3. The CDR3 has 22 amino acids. In germline, CDR1 is TSESDYY, CDR2 QEAYKQQN. The CDR3 DNA sequence: TGTGCTTATAGAAGGCGTCCTAAGGTTTTATCGTACTGGGGGGTTAACACCGATAAAATCATCTTT. Its translation: CAYRRRPKVLSYWGVNTDKIIF.

On this clone itself: Translating this DNA gives a protein that differs at residue 17 from the TCRdb one, which belongs to a much larger clone; a read error is likely, and the protein shown is this translation. This chain uses TRDV1 with TRDJ1; D remains unclear. Germline CDR1 is TSWWSYY and CDR2 is QGS. CDR3 size: 18 residues. The CDR3 protein is CALGDCPWPTLSTDKLTF. CDR3 in DNA: TGTGCTCTTGGGGATTGCCCATGGCCCACCCTTTCCACCGATAAACTCACCTTT.

This clone was picked up a small number of times. A read error is the likely source, as a far larger clone sits one nucleotide away. Other nucleotide sequences from this sample produce the same CDR3. This chain links TRDV1 with TRDJ1; TRDD3 matches at 11 bases. Trimming removed 4 bases from V and 0 bases from J; junction bases left unmatched: 28. Germline CDR1 and CDR2: TSWWSYY and QGS. The CDR3 is made up of 24 amino acids. CDR3 region: CALGGCRTYGPLWGIRWDTDKLIF. CDR3 sequence (DNA): TGTGCTCTTGGGGGCTGTAGAACCTATGGTCCCCTTTGGGGGATACGCTGGGACACCGATAAACTCATCTTT.

As regards this clone: It differs at one base from a far larger clone, so likely a read error. This CDR3 is also generated by other DNA sequences in the sample. This chain connects TRDV1 to TRDJ1; D gene uncertain. The CDR3 has 16 amino acids. The germline V gene encodes CDR1 TSWWSYY and CDR2 QGS. The CDR3 loop reads CALGEQYYRDTDKLIF. CDR3 DNA sequence: TGTGCTCTTGGCGAACAGTATTACCGGGACACCGATAAACTCATCTTT.

This clone was recorded a few times. A read error is likely here: a far larger clone is one base away. The J gene is TRDJ1, the V gene TRDV1, with 7 bases aligning to TRDD3. CDR1 TSWWSYY and CDR2 QGS come from the germline V gene. The CDR3 spans 20 residues. V gave up 3 bases and J gave up 9 bases; unmatched junction bases: 28. This CDR3 reads CALGDTDAYSRTGEYEELIF. In DNA, the CDR3 is TGTGCTCTTGGGGATACTGATGCCTATAGCCGTACTGGGGAATACGAGGAACTCATCTTT.

About this clone itself: The amino acid sequence in TCRdb belongs to a much larger clone and departs from this DNA's translation at residue 8, likely a sequencing read error; the sequence shown is translated from the DNA. The V and J genes are TRAV29/DV5 and TRDJ1, with 10 bases fitting TRDD3. Germline V gene sequence: CDR1 NSMFDY, CDR2 ISSIKDK. The CDR3 sequence is 18 residues long. V dropped 0 bases and J dropped 3; count of bases not matched to a gene: 14. The CDR3 loop reads CAASARAAGGYSADKLIF. The DNA for the CDR3 is TGTGCAGCAAGCGCTAGGGCTGCTGGGGGATATTCGGCCGATAAACTCATCTTT.

With regard to this clone: A far larger clone is one nucleotide away, so this likely arose from a read error. At the DNA level, this CDR3 is encoded by other sequences in the same sample as well. The chain couples TRDV1 to TRDJ1; D ambiguous. Germline assignment: CDR1 TSWWSYY and CDR2 QGS. The CDR3 totals 16 residues. CDR3 nucleotide sequence: TGTGCTCTTGGGGAACAGTATTACCGGGACACCGATAAACTTATCTTT. Amino acids: CALGEQYYRDTDKLIF.

Note on this clone: A single base is all that separates this from a far larger clone, so a read error is likely. Other nucleotide sequences in the sample specify the same CDR3. V gene TRDV1 combines with J gene TRDJ1, with 8 bases matching TRDD3. Germline CDR1 and CDR2: TSWWSYY and QGS. The CDR3 spans 21 residues. The CDR3 DNA follows: TGTGCTCTTGGGGAAGTAAGTAGATGGGCCTACGGGATACGCGGAGGCGATAAGCTCATCTTT. Its translation: CALGEVSRWAYGIRGGDKLIF.

With respect to this clone: With a far larger clone one base away, a read error is the likely cause. In the same sample, other DNA sequences code for this CDR3. This chain uses TRDV1 with TRDJ1, with a tentative D call TRDD2 (5 bases). There are 18 residues in the CDR3. CDR1 TSWWSYY and CDR2 QGS come from the germline V gene. CDR3 amino acids: CALGDGNSLRRDTDKLIF. The CDR3 coding sequence is TGTGCTCTTGGGGATGGGAATTCCTTGCGGAGGGACACCGATAAACTCATTTTT.

Points on this clone: Translating this DNA gives a protein that differs at residue 16 from the TCRdb one, which belongs to a much larger clone; a read error is likely, and the protein shown is this translation. The gene calls are TRDV1 and TRDJ1; D possibly corresponds to TRDD2 (5 bases). There are 18 residues in the CDR3. Per germline, CDR1 TSWWSYY and CDR2 QGS. CDR3 protein: CALGDGNSLRRDTDKHIF. CDR3 bases: TGTGCTCTTGGGGATGGGAATTCCTTGCGGAGGGACACCGATAAACACATCTTT.

This clone was found a few times. TCRdb has a much larger clone's protein, which differs at residue 12 from the translation of this DNA, likely because of a read error; what is shown is the protein translated from the DNA. The chain has TRDV1 and TRDJ1; 11 nucleotides align to TRDD3. V shed 4 bases and J 0 bases; nucleotides not matched to a gene: 28. This CDR3 is built from 24 residues. CDR1 and CDR2 (germline): TSWWSYY, QGS. The CDR3 region is CALGGCRTYGPIWGIRWDTDKLIF. The CDR3 region has the DNA TGTGCTCTTGGGGGCTGTAGAACCTACGGTCCCATTTGGGGGATACGCTGGGACACCGATAAACTCATCTTT.

Remarks on this clone: This likely came from a read error, as a far larger clone is one base away. Other nucleotide sequences from this sample produce the same CDR3. The chain employs TRAV38-2/DV8 and TRDJ1; 8 nucleotides agree with TRDD3. The germline V gene encodes CDR1 TSESDYY and CDR2 QEAYKQQN. The CDR3 is made up of 22 amino acids. J lost 0 bases, V lost 5 bases, and 27 bases had no gene match. The CDR3 sequence is CAYRRRPKVLSYWGVNTDKLIF. The CDR3 coding sequence is TGTGCTTATAGAAGGCGTCCTAAGGTCTTATCGTACTGGGGGGTTAACACCGATAAACTCATCTTT.

This clone was found a few times. A far bigger clonotype differs at one base, so this is likely a read error. The CDR3 loop reads CALGKVSRWAYGIRGGDKLIF. CDR3 in DNA: TGTGCTCTTGGGAAAGTAAGTAGATGGGCCTACGGGATACGCGGAGGCGATAAACTCATCTTT. J is TRDJ1 and V is TRDV1, with TRDD3 identical over 8 bases. The germline gives CDR1 TSWWSYY, CDR2 QGS. V trimming: 5 bases; J trimming: 4 bases; junction bases outside the gene matches: 27. The CDR3 has 21 residues.

This clone was observed a single time. The mismatch at residue 12 between this DNA's translation and the TCRdb protein of a much larger clone likely reflects a read error; the protein shown is translated from the DNA. The gene calls are TRDV1 and TRDJ1; tentatively, D is TRDD2 (5 bases). This CDR3 comprises 18 residues. Per the germline V gene, CDR1 is TSWWSYY and CDR2 is QGS. Trimming removed 3 bases at V and 1 base at J, with 21 bases between. As DNA, the CDR3 is TGTGCTCTTGGGGATGGGAATTCCTTGCGGAGGGGCACCGATAAACTCATCTTT. Encoded protein: CALGDGNSLRRGTDKLIF.

This clone has a single count. The protein in TCRdb stems from a much larger clone and differs at residue 7 from this DNA's translation, likely a read error; here the protein is translated from the DNA. V gene TRDV1 combines with J gene TRDJ1, with 12 bases fitting TRDD3. V trimming: 1 base; J trimming: 0 bases; junction bases outside the gene matches: 33. Germline loops: CDR1 TSWWSYY, CDR2 QGS. The CDR3 sequence is 27 residues long. CDR3 in DNA: TGTGCTCTTGGGGAACGGGAAAACTGGCGTGGGCCTACCTCTTTCTGGGGGATACGGAAGTACACCGATAAACTCATCTTT. Its translation: CALGERENWRGPTSFWGIRKYTDKLIF.